The entry that follows covers one T cell receptor (beta chain) sequence. Its matching antigen is unknown. The PCR contained 60 Vbeta and 13 Jbeta primers. This table comes from immunoSEQ multiplex PCR, and its TCRdb copy is limited to in-frame clones, with some not included. The sample data list approximately 46,000 clones. This specimen comes from a study of cytomegalovirus exposure and HLA in healthy donors. The V and J ends lost 3 bases and 7 bases, in that order; junction bases with no gene match: 5. This CDR3 spans 14 amino acids. Germline V gene sequence: CDR1 MNHEY, CDR2 SMNVEV (reference sequence). Overall study findings and caveats: Among TCR sequences, most were rare, though some public TCRs appeared in many donors. Available immune exposure information covered CMV serostatus only. An analysis done earlier found most TCR beta V segments productive about 90% or about 30% of the time. V segments that were indistinguishable, TRBV6-2 and TRBV6-3 among them, were omitted from analysis.

Sequenced sample: PBMCs. The rearrangement links TRBV27 to TRBJ1-5; 8 nucleotides align to TRBD1. This receptor was obtained from a male donor in good health and CMV-seronegative. The CDR3 is CASSFVPGGQPQHF. In DNA, the CDR3 is TGTGCCAGCAGTTTTGTCCCAGGGGGCCAGCCCCAGCATTTT.